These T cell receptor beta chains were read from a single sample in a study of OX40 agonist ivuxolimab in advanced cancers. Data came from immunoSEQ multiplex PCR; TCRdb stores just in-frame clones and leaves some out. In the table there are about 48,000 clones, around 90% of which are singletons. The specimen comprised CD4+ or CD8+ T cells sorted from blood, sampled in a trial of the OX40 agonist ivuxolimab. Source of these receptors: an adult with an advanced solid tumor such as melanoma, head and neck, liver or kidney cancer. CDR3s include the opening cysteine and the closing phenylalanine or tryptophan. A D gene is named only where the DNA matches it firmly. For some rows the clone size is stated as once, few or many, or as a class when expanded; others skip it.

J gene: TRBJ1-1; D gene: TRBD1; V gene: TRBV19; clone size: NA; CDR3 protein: CASSEDRGGTEAFF; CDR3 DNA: TGTGCCAGTAGTGAGGACAGGGGAGGGACTGAAGCTTTCTTT
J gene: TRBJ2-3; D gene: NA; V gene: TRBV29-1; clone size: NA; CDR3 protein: CSVEIGRGGGDTQYF; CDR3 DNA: TGCAGCGTTGAGATTGGCAGGGGAGGGGGAGATACGCAGTATTTT
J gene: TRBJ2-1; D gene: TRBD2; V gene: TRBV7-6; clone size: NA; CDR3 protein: CASSFGGAISYNEQFF; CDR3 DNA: TGTGCCAGCAGCTTCGGGGGGGCTATCTCCTACAATGAGCAGTTCTTC
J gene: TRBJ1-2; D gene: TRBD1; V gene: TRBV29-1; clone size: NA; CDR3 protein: CSVDRGQVDGYTF; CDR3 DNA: TGCAGCGTCGACCGAGGACAGGTCGATGGCTACACCTTC
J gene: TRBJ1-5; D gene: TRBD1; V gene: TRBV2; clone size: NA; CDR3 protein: CASGDRSSNQPQHF; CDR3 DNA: TGTGCCAGCGGGGACAGGTCGAGCAATCAGCCCCAGCATTTT
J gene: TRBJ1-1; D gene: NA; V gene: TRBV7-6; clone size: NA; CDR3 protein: CASSLLQRMNTEAFF; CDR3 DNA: TGTGCCAGCAGCTTACTTCAGAGGATGAACACTGAAGCTTTCTTT
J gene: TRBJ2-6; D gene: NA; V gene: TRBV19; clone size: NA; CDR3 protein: CASSIGGSGANVLTF; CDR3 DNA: TGTGCCAGTAGTATCGGGGGCTCTGGGGCCAACGTCCTGACTTTC
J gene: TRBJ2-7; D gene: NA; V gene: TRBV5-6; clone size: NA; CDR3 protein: CASSLGRQPEQYF; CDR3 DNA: TGTGCCAGCAGCTTGGGCAGACAGCCCGAGCAGTACTTC
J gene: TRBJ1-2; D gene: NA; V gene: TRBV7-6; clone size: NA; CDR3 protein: CASSSSQGFYGYTF; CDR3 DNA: TGTGCCAGCAGCTCGTCACAGGGATTCTATGGCTACACCTTC
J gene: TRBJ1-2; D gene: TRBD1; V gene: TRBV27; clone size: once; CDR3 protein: CASSPGQGGYGYTF; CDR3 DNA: TGTGCCAGCAGTCCCGGACAGGGCGGGTATGGCTACACCTTC